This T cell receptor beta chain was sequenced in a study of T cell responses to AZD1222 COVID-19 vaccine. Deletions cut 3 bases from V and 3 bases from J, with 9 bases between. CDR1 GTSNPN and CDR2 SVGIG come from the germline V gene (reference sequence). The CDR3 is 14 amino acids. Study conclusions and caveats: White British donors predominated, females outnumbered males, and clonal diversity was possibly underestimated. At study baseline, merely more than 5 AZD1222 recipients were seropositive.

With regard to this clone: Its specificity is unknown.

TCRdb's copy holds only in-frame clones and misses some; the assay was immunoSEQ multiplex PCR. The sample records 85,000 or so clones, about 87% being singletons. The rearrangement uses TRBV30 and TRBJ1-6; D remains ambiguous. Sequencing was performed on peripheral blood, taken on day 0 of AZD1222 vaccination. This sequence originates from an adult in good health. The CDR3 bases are TGTGCCTGGAGCGTAGAGAGCTATAATTCACCCCTCCACTTT. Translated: CAWSVESYNSPLHF.